This passage covers 9 T cell receptor beta chains from one sample sequenced in a study of cytomegalovirus exposure and HLA in healthy donors. 60 Vbeta and 13 Jbeta primers were used in PCR. Assay: immunoSEQ multiplex PCR; the TCRdb copy retains only in-frame clones and omits some. In the table there are approximately 110,000 clones, around three quarters of which are singletons. Sequenced: PBMCs. Receptors originate from a woman in her thirties or forties in good health and CMV-seronegative.

This sequence joins TRBV18 and TRBJ2-5; the D gene is possibly TRBD1 (5 bases). V was trimmed by 0 bases and J by 1 base, leaving 12 bases between them. The CDR3 totals 16 residues. The germline gives CDR1 KGHSH, CDR2 LQKENI. The CDR3 sequence is CASSPPNWQGQETQYF. Here the CDR3 DNA reads TGTGCCAGCTCACCACCTAATTGGCAGGGCCAAGAGACCCAGTACTTC. The full variable domain, with the rest looked up from reference TRBV18 and TRBJ2-5, is NAGVMQNPRHLVRRRGQEARLRCSPMKGHSHVYWYRQLPEEGLKFMVYLQKENIIDESGMPKERFSAEFPKEGPSILRIQQVVRGDSAAYFCASSPPNWQGQETQYFGPGTRLLVL.

The chain employs TRBV10-3 and TRBJ1-2; 9 positions agree with TRBD1. With V trimmed by 6 bases and J by 8 bases, 10 bases remained unmatched. The CDR3 has 14 amino acids. Germline CDR1 and CDR2: ENHRY and SYGVKD. The CDR3 nucleotides read TGTGCCATCAGACGGGACAGGGAACTCTTGGGCTACACCTTC. Its protein product is CAIRRDRELLGYTF.

This chain joins TRBV6-5 and TRBJ2-1; 7 nucleotides line up with TRBD2. Germline V lookup: CDR1 MNHEY, CDR2 SVGAGI. The CDR3 length is 16 residues. J gave up 5 bases and V 0 bases, and 7 bases lay outside the gene matches. As DNA, the CDR3 is TGTGCCAGCAGTTACTCAATCCGGGACTATAACAATGAGCAGTTCTTC. This sequence encodes CASSYSIRDYNNEQFF.

This rearrangement joins TRBV5-4 to TRBJ2-7; the D gene is possibly TRBD2 (7 bases). CDR1 and CDR2 from the germline V gene are SGHNT and YYREEE (reference sequence). The CDR3 totals 15 residues. V dropped 0 bases and J dropped 2 bases, with 12 bases sitting between them. The CDR3 DNA reads as TGTGCCAGCAGCTTGGAGGGGGGGGCTACCTACGAGCAGTACTTC. Residues: CASSLEGGATYEQYF.

V is TRBV7-2 and J is TRBJ1-5, with 7 nucleotides matching TRBD1. CDR1 is SGHTA and CDR2 is FQGNSA in the germline V gene. The CDR3 sequence is 17 residues long. V lost 5 bases, J lost 2 bases, and 12 bases stayed unmatched. As DNA, the CDR3 is TGTGCCAGCAGCCCGAGGGGGCAGGTTGGGGGCAATCAGCCCCAGCATTTT. This codes for CASSPRGQVGGNQPQHF.

The V gene is TRBV7-2, the J gene TRBJ2-7; 8 nucleotides agree with TRBD2. CDR3 size: 14 residues. The V gene's germline CDR1 is SGHTA and CDR2 FQGNSA. J was trimmed by 4 bases and V by 6 bases; bases with no gene match: 8. CDR3 loop: CASSRGLVAYEQYF. The CDR3 DNA follows: TGTGCCAGCAGTAGGGGACTAGTGGCTTACGAGCAGTACTTC. The full variable domain, in which reference TRBV7-2 and TRBJ2-7 provide the parts outside the CDR3, is GAGVSQSPSNKVTEKGKDVELRCDPISGHTALYWYRQSLGQGLEFLIYFQGNSAPDKSGLPSDRFSAERTGGSVSTLTIQRTQQEDSAVYLCASSRGLVAYEQYFGPGTRLTVT.

The chain combines TRBV6-6 with TRBJ2-7; 7 bases map to TRBD1. The CDR3 runs to 14 residues. Germline CDR1 reads MNHNY; CDR2 reads SVGAGI (reference sequence). V lost 0 bases to trimming and J lost 4 bases; unmatched junction nucleotides: 3. This CDR3 reads CASSYSGTDYEQYF. Written as DNA, the CDR3 is TGTGCCAGCAGTTACTCCGGGACAGATTACGAGCAGTACTTC.

V and J are TRBV30 and TRBJ1-3; D is possibly TRBD1 (5 bases). Trimming removed 0 bases at V and 0 bases at J, with 12 bases between. CDR1 and CDR2 from the germline V gene are GTSNPN and SVGIG (reference sequence). This CDR3 contains 16 residues. Here the CDR3 DNA reads TGTGCCTGGAGTGTACGAGGCGGACACTCTGGAAACACCATATATTTT. This encodes CAWSVRGGHSGNTIYF.

This clone was observed a few times. CDR3 loop: CASTPRGQQPQHF. For the CDR3, the DNA is TGCGCCAGCACCCCCAGGGGGCAGCAGCCCCAGCATTTT. V and J are TRBV23-1 and TRBJ1-5, with 8 bases matching TRBD1. TRBV23-1 is labeled an ORF, and its function is uncertain. The CDR3 sequence is 13 residues long. The trim removed 7 bases at V and 7 bases at J, leaving 6 bases unmatched.